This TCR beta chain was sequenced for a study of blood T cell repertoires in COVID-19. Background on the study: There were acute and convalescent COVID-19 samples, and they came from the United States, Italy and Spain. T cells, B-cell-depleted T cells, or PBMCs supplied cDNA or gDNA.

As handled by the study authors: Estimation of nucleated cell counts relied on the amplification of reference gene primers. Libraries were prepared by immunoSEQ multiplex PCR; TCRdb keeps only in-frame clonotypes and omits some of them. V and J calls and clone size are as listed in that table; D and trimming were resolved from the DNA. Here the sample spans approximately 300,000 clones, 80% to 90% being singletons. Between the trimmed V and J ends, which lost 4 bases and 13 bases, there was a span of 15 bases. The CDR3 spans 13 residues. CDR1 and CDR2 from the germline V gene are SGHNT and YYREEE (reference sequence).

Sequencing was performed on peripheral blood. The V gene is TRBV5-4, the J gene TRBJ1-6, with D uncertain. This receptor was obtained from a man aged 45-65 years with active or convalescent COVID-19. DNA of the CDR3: TGTGCCAGCAGCCTCTCCTTAGGGAGTCCCCTCCACTTT. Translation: CASSLSLGSPLHF. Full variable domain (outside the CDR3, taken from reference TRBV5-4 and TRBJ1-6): ETGVTQSPTHLIKTRGQQVTLRCSSQSGHNTVSWYQQALGQGPQFIFQYYREEENGRGNFPPRFSGLQFPNYSSELNVNALELDDSALYLCASSLSLGSPLHFGNGTRLTVT.